This entry lists 11 T cell receptor beta chains sequenced from one sample in a study of radiotherapy plus CTLA-4 blockade in lung cancer. The data were produced by immunoSEQ multiplex PCR, yet TCRdb's version contains in-frame clones alone and is incomplete. The repertoire holds about 64,000 clones, with under 75% as singletons. Material: peripheral blood, obtained from a patient treated with radiotherapy plus ipilimumab. Receptors were obtained from a human donor with non-small cell lung cancer whose response to radiotherapy plus ipilimumab could not be evaluated.

This clone was seen a few times. This sequence joins TRBV7-9 and TRBJ1-2; D gene ambiguous. Trimming shortened V by 5 bases and J by 2 bases, and 15 bases separated the two germline ends. CDR3 length: 15 amino acids. Germline assignment: CDR1 SEHNR and CDR2 FQNEAQ (reference sequence). The CDR3 DNA sequence: TGTGCCAGCAGCCCCCAGGCAGGTAACAACTATGGCTACACCTTC. As protein: CASSPQAGNNYGYTF.

This chain joins TRBV6-5 and TRBJ2-5; 9 nucleotides agree with TRBD1. Trimming at V came to 6 bases and at J to 10 bases, leaving 12 bases not matched to a gene. CDR1 is MNHEY, CDR2 SVGAGI, per germline. The CDR3 covers 14 residues. CDR3 sequence reads: CASRQDRGWGVQYF. In DNA, the CDR3 is TGTGCCAGCAGACAGGACAGGGGATGGGGGGTCCAGTACTTC.

The V gene is TRBV4-3, the J gene TRBJ1-6, with 10 positions matching TRBD1. Germline V lookup: CDR1 LGHNA, CDR2 YSLEER. This CDR3 is 18 amino acids long. V gave up 0 bases and J gave up 0 bases; unmatched junction bases: 2. In nucleotides, the CDR3 is TGCGCCAGCAGCCAAGACAGGACAGGGGGCTCCTATAATTCACCCCTCCACTTT. It encodes CASSQDRTGGSYNSPLHF.

The rearrangement joins TRBV6-4 to TRBJ2-1, with TRBD2 identical over 7 bases. The J segment lost 4 bases and the V segment lost 0 bases, leaving 6 bases of the junction unmatched. This CDR3 spans 16 amino acids. CDR1 MRHNA and CDR2 SNTAGT come from the germline V gene. The CDR3 loop is CASSDSAGDKYNEQFF. The CDR3 nucleotides read TGTGCCAGCAGTGACTCGGCGGGAGACAAATACAATGAGCAGTTCTTC.

There are a few counts of this clone. V is TRBV6-5 and J is TRBJ2-3; a weak D match, TRBD1 (6 bases). From germline, CDR1 is MNHEY and CDR2 SVGAGI. CDR3 size: 15 residues. Trimming removed 6 bases from V and 3 bases from J, with 16 bases in between. The CDR3 region has the DNA TGTGCCAGCAGCTATCCCCACAGGGATACAGATACGCAGTATTTT. It translates to CASSYPHRDTDTQYF.

The chain recombines TRBV7-9 with TRBJ1-1; 9 positions match TRBD1. The length of the CDR3 is 18 residues. The V segment lost 0 bases and the J segment 4 bases; nucleotides outside the gene matches: 12. The germline gives CDR1 SEHNR, CDR2 FQNEAQ (reference sequence). CDR3 DNA: TGTGCCAGCAGCTTAGCCCCCCGGGACAGGGCCTTTGGCACTGAAGCTTTCTTT. It encodes CASSLAPRDRAFGTEAFF. Full variable domain (missing parts from reference TRBV7-9 and TRBJ1-1): DTGVSQNPRHKITKRGQNVTFRCDPISEHNRLYWYRQTLGQGPEFLTYFQNEAQLEKSRLLSDRFSAERPKGSFSTLEIQRTEQGDSAMYLCASSLAPRDRAFGTEAFFGQGTRLTVV.

V and J are TRBV10-3 and TRBJ2-7; the D gene is possibly TRBD1 (5 bases). Germline V lookup: CDR1 ENHRY, CDR2 SYGVKD. V was shortened by 7 bases and J by 3 bases, with 16 bases between the two germline ends. The CDR3 length is 14 residues. Here the CDR3 DNA reads TGTGCCATCACTCCAGGGATGGGTTACTACGAGCAGTACTTC. Encoded protein: CAITPGMGYYEQYF.

The chain combines TRBV13 with TRBJ2-7; 10 bases map to TRBD2. Germline CDR1 reads PRHDT; CDR2 reads FYEKMQ (reference sequence). Trimming removed 5 bases from V and 2 bases from J; junction bases left unmatched: 12. This CDR3 region has 17 residues. The CDR3 sequence: CASSRPLEAGGPYEQYF. The CDR3 DNA sequence: TGTGCCAGCAGCCGACCCCTTGAAGCGGGAGGGCCCTACGAGCAGTACTTC.

The genes are TRBV7-7 and TRBJ2-7, with a weak D call TRBD1 (5 bases). There are 18 residues in the CDR3. Germline V lookup: CDR1 SSHAT, CDR2 FNYEAQ (reference sequence). The germline V and J ends were trimmed by 5 bases and 0 bases, with 23 bases remaining between them. CDR3 in amino acids: CASSPLDRTLPNSYEQYF. The CDR3 region has the DNA TGTGCCAGCAGCCCACTTGATAGGACATTACCAAACTCCTACGAGCAGTACTTC.

The V gene is TRBV4-1, the J gene TRBJ2-3; unclear D gene. Germline CDR1 MGHRA, CDR2 YSYEKL. Trimming pared 0 bases from V and 1 base from J, leaving 8 bases between. The CDR3 runs to 15 residues. The CDR3 sequence is CASSQDYFRTDTQYF. DNA of the CDR3: TGCGCCAGCAGCCAAGATTACTTTCGCACAGATACGCAGTATTTT.

This clone was seen a single time. This chain links TRBV7-9 with TRBJ1-3; TRBD1 matches 10 bases. J was trimmed by 9 bases and V by 3 bases; bases with no gene match: 5. From germline, CDR1 is SEHNR and CDR2 FQNEAQ (reference sequence). There are 14 residues in the CDR3. The CDR3 here is CASSFGTGVFTIYF. In DNA form, the CDR3 reads TGTGCCAGCAGCTTTGGGACAGGGGTATTCACCATATATTTT.